This TCR beta chain was identified during a study of early T cells in non-severe SARS-CoV-2 infection. Whole-study context: Alpha and beta chains were unpaired, from unsorted whole-blood bulk RNA.

Tagging with unique molecular identifiers was applied to individual cDNA molecules. TCRdb passed the 5' RACE reads through MiXCR, listing each CDR3 protein once. The sample contains some 110,000 distinct CDR3 sequences, about 15% of which appear only once. The CDR3 covers 15 residues. The germline CDR1 and CDR2 sequences are SGDLS and YYNGEE. Notes on this clonotype: A junction boundary mismatches the germline segment, possibly from a read error.

The chain uses TRBV9 and TRBJ2-2, with D tentatively TRBD1 (7 bases). Sequencing input: whole blood. The sequence derives from an adult who was a healthcare worker with PCR-confirmed SARS-CoV-2 infection or an uninfected control (not recorded which). The CDR3 region is CGSSPAGGGTGELFF. CDR3 DNA: TGTGGCAGCAGCCCCGCAGGGGGAGGCACCGGGGAGCTGTTTTTT.